A selection of T cell receptor beta chains follows, all from one sample in a study of blood T cell repertoires in COVID-19. Method: immunoSEQ multiplex PCR; TCRdb's copy keeps in-frame clones and lacks some. The table has about 77,000 clones, 75% to 90% seen once. The sample taken for sequencing was peripheral blood. The receptors originated from a woman in her seventies with acute or convalescent COVID-19. CDR3s include the opening cysteine and the closing phenylalanine or tryptophan. D genes are given only for firm matches. Only part of the rows carry a size: once, few, many, or a class if the clone is expanded.

D: TRBD2; J: TRBJ2-1; V: TRBV9; size: .; CDR3: CASSVAGGPASSEFF; DNA: TGTGCCAGCAGCGTAGCGGGGGGTCCCGCCAGCTCGGAGTTCTTC
D: .; J: TRBJ2-7; V: TRBV9; size: .; CDR3: CASSPPNEEQYF; DNA: TGTGCCAGCAGCCCCCCGAATGAGGAGCAGTACTTC
D: TRBD1; J: TRBJ1-1; V: TRBV4-1; size: .; CDR3: CASSRGQGLPEAFF; DNA: TGCGCCAGCAGCCGCGGACAGGGCCTCCCTGAAGCTTTCTTT
D: .; J: TRBJ1-6; V: TRBV7-2; size: .; CDR3: CASSSGGVNSPLHF; DNA: TGTGCCAGCAGCTCCGGGGGAGTCAATTCACCCCTCCACTTT
D: TRBD1; J: TRBJ2-7; V: TRBV5-1; size: .; CDR3: CASSEYRGYEQYF; DNA: TGCGCCAGCAGCGAATACAGGGGGTACGAGCAGTACTTC
D: .; J: TRBJ1-6; V: TRBV2; size: .; CDR3: CASSGGQGNNSPLHF; DNA: TGTGCCAGCAGTGGGGGGCAGGGAAATAATTCACCCCTCCACTTT
D: TRBD1; J: TRBJ1-5; V: TRBV5-8; size: .; CDR3: CASSLRGGRNQPQHF; DNA: TGTGCCAGCAGCTTGAGAGGGGGCCGGAATCAGCCCCAGCATTTT
D: TRBD2; J: TRBJ2-2; V: TRBV6-4; size: .; CDR3: CASSNGLAGTNTGELFF; DNA: TGTGCCAGCAGCAACGGACTAGCGGGAACGAACACCGGGGAGCTGTTTTTT
D: TRBD1; J: TRBJ2-3; V: TRBV25-1; size: .; CDR3: CASSEYGRGPDTQYF; DNA: TGTGCCAGCAGTGAATATGGCAGGGGGCCAGATACGCAGTATTTT
D: .; J: TRBJ2-1; V: TRBV5-1; size: once; CDR3: CASSFGFEGQGVSEQFF; DNA: TGCGCCAGCAGCTTTGGGTTTGAGGGACAAGGGGTGAGTGAGCAGTTCTTC
D: .; J: TRBJ2-1; V: TRBV2; size: .; CDR3: CAGRAVNEQFF; DNA: TGTGCCGGGCGGGCAGTCAATGAGCAGTTCTTC
D: TRBD1; J: TRBJ1-6; V: TRBV6-1; size: .; CDR3: CASSEFGTGYNSPLHF; DNA: TGTGCCAGCAGTGAATTTGGGACAGGCTATAATTCACCCCTCCACTTT
D: TRBD1; J: TRBJ1-2; V: TRBV5-4; size: once; CDR3: CASSLGQGASGYTF; DNA: TGTGCCAGCAGCTTGGGCCAGGGGGCCTCTGGCTACACCTTC
D: TRBD2; J: TRBJ2-1; V: TRBV27; size: .; CDR3: CASSLRLAGGLEQFF; DNA: TGTGCCAGCAGTCTACGACTAGCGGGGGGCCTTGAGCAGTTCTTC
D: .; J: TRBJ1-2; V: TRBV7-2; size: .; CDR3: CASSRMQGYYGYTF; DNA: TGTGCCAGCAGCCGTATGCAGGGTTACTATGGCTACACCTTC
D: TRBD1; J: TRBJ1-2; V: TRBV11-3; size: .; CDR3: CASSVGQGAPYGYTF; DNA: TGTGCCAGCAGCGTGGGACAGGGGGCCCCCTATGGCTACACCTTC
D: .; J: TRBJ1-2; V: TRBV6-5; size: once; CDR3: CASSKDSNYGYTF; DNA: TGTGCCAGCAGCAAGGACAGTAACTATGGCTACACCTTC
D: .; J: TRBJ1-2; V: TRBV6-2/TRBV6-3; size: .; CDR3: CASSYSDSYGYTF; DNA: TGTGCCAGCAGTTACTCCGACAGCTATGGCTACACCTTC
D: .; J: TRBJ2-5; V: TRBV15; size: .; CDR3: CATSSPQGGRETQYF; DNA: TGTGCCACCAGCAGTCCACAGGGGGGGAGGGAGACCCAGTACTTC
D: TRBD1; J: TRBJ1-1; V: TRBV4-2; size: .; CDR3: CASSQQQGAAFF; DNA: TGTGCCAGCAGCCAACAACAGGGGGCGGCTTTCTTT
D: .; J: TRBJ2-1; V: TRBV29-1; size: .; CDR3: CSALTVNYNEQFF; DNA: TGCAGCGCCCTCACAGTGAACTACAATGAGCAGTTCTTC
D: TRBD1; J: TRBJ1-1; V: TRBV15; size: .; CDR3: CATSTWTGGRTEAFF; DNA: TGTGCCACCAGCACATGGACAGGGGGAAGGACTGAAGCTTTCTTT
D: TRBD1; J: TRBJ2-2; V: TRBV7-9; size: .; CDR3: CASSSPRTGGRTGELFF; DNA: TGTGCCAGCAGCTCGCCCCGGACAGGGGGACGGACCGGGGAGCTGTTTTTT
D: .; J: TRBJ2-1; V: TRBV7-2; size: .; CDR3: CASSGVLAAGEQFF; DNA: TGTGCCAGCAGCGGGGTTCTTGCCGCGGGAGAGCAGTTCTTC
D: .; J: TRBJ2-5; V: TRBV19; size: .; CDR3: CASSMARGALETQYF; DNA: TGTGCCAGTAGTATGGCCCGGGGGGCTCTGGAGACCCAGTACTTC
D: .; J: TRBJ2-3; V: TRBV7-9; size: once; CDR3: CASSLVSSVSDTQYF; DNA: TGTGCCAGCAGCTTAGTTAGTAGCGTATCAGATACGCAGTATTTT
D: .; J: TRBJ1-6; V: TRBV4-2; size: .; CDR3: CASSQAPGGEGSPLHF; DNA: TGTGCCAGCAGCCAAGCCCCGGGGGGGGAGGGCTCACCCCTCCACTTT
D: .; J: TRBJ1-1; V: TRBV28; size: .; CDR3: CASSLNRDAAFF; DNA: TGTGCCAGCAGTTTAAACAGGGATGCAGCTTTCTTT
D: TRBD1; J: TRBJ1-5; V: TRBV16; size: .; CDR3: CASSRDRGPRSNQPQHF; DNA: TGTGCCAGCAGCCGTGACAGGGGGCCCCGTAGCAATCAGCCCCAGCATTTT
D: TRBD1; J: TRBJ1-6; V: TRBV19; size: .; CDR3: CASTLTGYNSPLHF; DNA: TGTGCCAGTACCCTGACAGGGTATAATTCACCCCTCCACTTT
D: TRBD1; J: TRBJ1-6; V: TRBV6-2/TRBV6-3; size: .; CDR3: CASSYMTGGNNSPLHF; DNA: TGTGCCAGCAGTTACATGACAGGGGGCAATAATTCACCCCTCCACTTT
D: .; J: TRBJ1-3; V: TRBV7-9; size: .; CDR3: CASSLGLGGSGNTIYF; DNA: TGTGCCAGCAGCTTAGGATTGGGGGGCTCTGGAAACACCATATATTTT
D: .; J: TRBJ2-7; V: TRBV13; size: .; CDR3: CASSLGSGSEQYF; DNA: TGTGCCAGCAGCTTAGGAAGCGGGTCCGAGCAGTACTTC
D: .; J: TRBJ1-5; V: TRBV4-2; size: .; CDR3: CASSQQQGNSNQPQHF; DNA: TGTGCCAGCAGCCAGCAACAGGGAAATAGCAATCAGCCCCAGCATTTT
D: TRBD1; J: TRBJ2-7; V: TRBV5-5; size: many; CDR3: CASNLRGEQYF; DNA: TGTGCCAGCAACCTCAGGGGGGAGCAGTACTTC
D: .; J: TRBJ1-2; V: TRBV7-9; size: few; CDR3: CASSLAGYGYTF; DNA: TGTGCCAGCAGCCTGGCGGGCTATGGCTACACCTTC
D: .; J: TRBJ2-5; V: TRBV18; size: once; CDR3: CASSEQGRETQYF; DNA: TGTGCCAGCTCAGAACAGGGGAGGGAGACCCAGTACTTC
D: TRBD2; J: TRBJ2-2; V: TRBV7-6; size: .; CDR3: CASSNRLAGRDTGELFF; DNA: TGTGCCAGCAGCAATCGCTTAGCGGGAAGGGACACCGGGGAGCTGTTTTTT
D: TRBD2; J: TRBJ2-1; V: TRBV6-2/TRBV6-3; size: .; CDR3: CASSYRLRRGSSYNEQFF; DNA: TGTGCCAGCAGTTACCGGTTGCGGCGGGGGTCCTCCTACAATGAGCAGTTCTTC
D: .; J: TRBJ1-2; V: TRBV7-9; size: .; CDR3: CASSLAPKGERGYTF; DNA: TGTGCCAGCAGCTTAGCCCCCAAGGGAGAGAGAGGCTACACCTTC
D: .; J: TRBJ1-3; V: TRBV13; size: .; CDR3: CASAETSLTPTIYF; DNA: TGTGCCAGCGCTGAGACCTCATTGACACCCACCATATATTTT
D: .; J: TRBJ1-1; V: TRBV27; size: .; CDR3: CASSAQLNTEAFF; DNA: TGTGCCAGCAGTGCACAGCTGAACACTGAAGCTTTCTTT